This T cell receptor (beta chain) came from a study of T cell repertoires in cytomegalovirus infection. This CDR3 has 17 amino acids. V lost 5 bases and J lost 1, with 19 bases in between. Germline lookup yields CDR1 SGHVS and CDR2 FQNEAQ. TCRdb reanalysed the reads using MiXCR and keeps one entry per CDR3 protein. The sample consists of about 310,000 distinct CDR3 sequences, more than 20% of them appearing once. On this clonotype itself: Its specificity is unknown.

The J gene is TRBJ2-3, the V gene TRBV7-8; TRBD1 or TRBD2 may be the D gene (5 bases each). This receptor was obtained from a human donor in good health (CMV status not recorded). Some clones in this sample may be carry-over from other donors' samples. Material: cultured PBMCs, obtained from culture after CMV antigen stimulation. The CDR3 loop is CASSPLSPGTGTDTQYF. Here the CDR3 DNA reads TGTGCCAGCAGCCCCCTATCCCCAGGGACCGGCACAGATACGCAGTATTTT.